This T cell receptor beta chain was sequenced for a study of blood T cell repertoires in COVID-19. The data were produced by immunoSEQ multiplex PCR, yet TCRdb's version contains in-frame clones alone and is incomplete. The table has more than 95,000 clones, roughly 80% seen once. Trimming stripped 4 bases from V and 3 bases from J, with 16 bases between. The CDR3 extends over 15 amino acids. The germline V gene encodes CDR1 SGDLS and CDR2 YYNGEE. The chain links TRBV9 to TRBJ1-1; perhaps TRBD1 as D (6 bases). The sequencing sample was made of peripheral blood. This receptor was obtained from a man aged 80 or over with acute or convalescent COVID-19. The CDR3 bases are TGTGCCAGCAGCCCTGGCAGGGGCTCGTACACTGAAGCTTTCTTT. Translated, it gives CASSPGRGSYTEAFF.